This is a list of T cell receptor beta chains from one sample in a study of pediatric ulcerative colitis. Measured with immunoSEQ multiplex PCR; TCRdb has only the in-frame clones, and not every one. Here the sample spans 20,000 to 25,000 clones, about 67% being singletons. The sample taken for sequencing was gut tissue. The source is a boy younger than 18 with severe ulcerative colitis. The CDR3 runs from the conserved cysteine through the conserved F or W. Fields, in order: D gene, V gene, clone size, J gene, CDR3 DNA, CDR3 protein. The D gene is left open where the match is weak. Not all rows give a size; the values are once, few, many and, for expanded clones, a class.

NA	TRBV4-1	NA	TRBJ2-1	TGCGCCAGCAGCCAGGAGGGGGGTTACAATGAGCAGTTCTTC	CASSQEGGYNEQFF
TRBD1	TRBV15	NA	TRBJ2-5	TGTGCCACCAGCATCGAGTTAGGGGGCCATGAGACCCAGTACTTC	CATSIELGGHETQYF
TRBD1	TRBV2	NA	TRBJ2-4	TGTGCCAGCAGTGAAAGGACAGGGAAAAACATTCAGTACTTC	CASSERTGKNIQYF
NA	TRBV30	NA	TRBJ2-7	TGTGCCTGGAGGGCCCTAGGCGAGCAGTACTTC	CAWRALGEQYF
TRBD2	TRBV5-4	NA	TRBJ2-7	TGTGCCAGCAGAACGGGGGGGAAAAACGAGCAGTACTTC	CASRTGGKNEQYF
TRBD1	TRBV30	NA	TRBJ1-2	TGTGCCTGGTTAGGACAGGGGGCGGATGGCTACACCTTC	CAWLGQGADGYTF
NA	TRBV7-9	once	TRBJ2-5	TGTGCCAGCAGCTTAGAACAGCAACTCCAGTACTTC	CASSLEQQLQYF
TRBD1	TRBV6-1	NA	TRBJ1-5	TGTGCCAGCAGGACGGACAGGGGAAACAATCAGCCCCAGCATTTT	CASRTDRGNNQPQHF
NA	TRBV6-5	NA	TRBJ1-1	TGTGCCAGCAGTTACTCTCCGACCCGGACTGAAGCTTTCTTT	CASSYSPTRTEAFF
TRBD2	TRBV6-4	NA	TRBJ2-3	TGTGCCAGCAGTTCTCAGCGGGACACAGATACGCAGTATTTT	CASSSQRDTDTQYF
TRBD2	TRBV5-6	few	TRBJ2-3	TGTGCCAGCAGCCTCCTAGCGGGCTACACAGATACGCAGTATTTT	CASSLLAGYTDTQYF
NA	TRBV5-1	few	TRBJ2-3	TGCGCCAGCACCCCCGGGCAGGGGTTTCCACAGGATACGCAGTATTTT	CASTPGQGFPQDTQYF
NA	TRBV25-1	NA	TRBJ2-7	TGTGCCAGCAGTGGCCTGGAGGGGAGGAACGTTGACGAGCAGTACTTC	CASSGLEGRNVDEQYF
TRBD1	TRBV7-2	NA	TRBJ2-7	TGTGCCAGCAGCTTACGGTGGGGGACAGGGAGGAGCTCCTACGAGCAGTACTTC	CASSLRWGTGRSSYEQYF
NA	TRBV11-2	NA	TRBJ2-1	TGTGCCAGCAGCCCACTAAGTTCCTACAATGAGCAGTTCTTC	CASSPLSSYNEQFF
NA	TRBV19	large	TRBJ2-2	TGTGCCAGTAGTCCCCCCGGGGAGCTGTTTTTT	CASSPPGELFF
TRBD1	TRBV23-1	few	TRBJ2-3	TGCGCCAGCAGTCGCCGGGACAGGAAACACACAGATACGCAGTATTTT	CASSRRDRKHTDTQYF
NA	TRBV11-2	NA	TRBJ2-7	TGCGCCAGCAGCCCCTCAGATAAGCTGAACTCCTACGAGCAGTACTTC	CASSPSDKLNSYEQYF
TRBD2	TRBV18	NA	TRBJ2-5	TGTGCCAGCTCGCCTAGCGGCCAAGAGACCCAGTACTTC	CASSPSGQETQYF
NA	TRBV18	NA	TRBJ2-2	TGTGCCAGCTCACCACTCGCGGCCGGGGAGCTGTTTTTT	CASSPLAAGELFF
NA	TRBV7-9	NA	TRBJ1-1	TGTGCCAGCAGCCTGGGATTCGGCGGGAACACTGAAGCTTTCTTT	CASSLGFGGNTEAFF
NA	TRBV2	NA	TRBJ2-5	TGTGCCAGCAGTGAAGGGGCCCGGGACGGAGAGACCCAGTACTTC	CASSEGARDGETQYF
TRBD2	TRBV5-4	NA	TRBJ2-1	TGTGCCAGCAGCTCCACTAGCGGGTCCTACAATGAGCAGTTCTTC	CASSSTSGSYNEQFF
NA	TRBV30	NA	TRBJ1-1	TGTGCCTGGAGATATTCGGACAAAGCTGAAGCTTTCTTT	CAWRYSDKAEAFF
NA	TRBV6-5	NA	TRBJ1-2	TGTGCCAGCAGTTCGGGCTATGGCTACACCTTC	CASSSGYGYTF
NA	TRBV2	NA	TRBJ2-5	TGTGCCAGCAGTGAAAGGGTAGGGACGGAGACCCAGTACTTC	CASSERVGTETQYF
NA	TRBV25-1	NA	TRBJ2-3	TGTGCCAGCAGTGCTCCGGGACTTCTTTCAGATACGCAGTATTTT	CASSAPGLLSDTQYF
NA	TRBV29-1	NA	TRBJ1-1	TGCAGCGTTGAGAGGGGTGGGAACACTGAAGCTTTCTTT	CSVERGGNTEAFF